Sequencing of this TCR beta chain was carried out in a study of shared clonotypes between healthy human individuals. Study background: Each donor had three CD4 naive, three CD4 memory, two CD8 naive and one CD8 memory plate.

Study conclusions and caveats: Researchers found naive subsets generally carried larger estimated richness than memory subsets.

Germline CDR1 and CDR2: SGHNT and YENEEA. The CDR3 totals 14 residues. The V and J ends lost 5 bases and 4 bases respectively, with 14 bases between them. Researchers partitioned CD4+ cells into CD45RA+ naive and CD45RA-negative memory subsets. A few counts support this clone. The antigen is undetermined. The material for each subset, its genomic DNA, was split evenly across several immunoSEQ plates. Sequencing was performed with immunoSEQ multiplex PCR; in TCRdb, only in-frame clones are kept and a portion is missing. The sample lists around 350,000 clones; 70% to 75% were seen once. The V gene is TRBV11-3, the J gene TRBJ1-1; D call uncertain. The sequence was collected from a man aged 25 to 40 in good health. The specimen sequenced was memory CD4+ T cells sorted from blood. Subset defined: CD45RA-negative fraction. CDR3 bases: TGTGCCAGCAGCCCAAGTCGGATAGCCACTGAAGCTTTCTTT. Protein: CASSPSRIATEAFF.